This section outlines one TCR beta chain sequence together with its context. This entry comes from a study of blood T cell repertoires in COVID-19. Everyone who took part was about 18 to 90 years old, and they came from about two dozen US areas. All recovered Cohort 3 donors got two negative PCRs, got clearance, or saw symptom resolution. Trimming pared 3 bases from V and 3 bases from J, leaving 18 bases between. This CDR3 is built from 16 residues. Germline V gives CDR1 MGHRA, CDR2 YSYEKL. The protocol was immunoSEQ multiplex PCR, while the TCRdb copy is restricted to in-frame clones and leaves out a portion. The table records approximately 64,000 clones, around nine tenths of them present only once.

What was sequenced was PBMCs or T cells enriched from blood (not recorded which). The V gene is TRBV4-1, the J gene TRBJ2-7, with D maybe TRBD2 (7 bases). This sequence originates from a woman in her thirties or forties who had recovered from COVID-19. CDR3 sequence: CASSQAGAAGNYEQYF. For the CDR3, the DNA is TGCGCCAGCAGCCAGGCGGGGGCCGCAGGGAACTACGAGCAGTACTTC.